This entry lists 10 T cell receptor beta chains sequenced from one sample in a study of neoadjuvant anti-PD-1 for oral cavity cancer. Sample time point: after neoadjuvant nivolumab, at surgical resection. Assay used: immunoSEQ multiplex PCR; TCRdb lists only in-frame clones, some missing. The sample records 11,000 to 15,000 clones, approximately 73% being singletons. This material consisted of PBMCs, taken after nivolumab (anti-PD-1) treatment. These receptors were taken from a person aged 35-80 years with oral cavity squamous cell carcinoma.

The chain combines TRBV2 with TRBJ2-6; D might be TRBD1 or TRBD2, each matching 5 bases. This CDR3 comprises 17 residues. The V and J ends lost 6 bases and 0 bases respectively, with 15 bases between them. The germline CDR1 and CDR2 sequences are SNHLY and FYNNEI. CDR3 sequence reads: CASRVGVGSSGANVLTF. The CDR3 DNA is TGTGCCAGCAGAGTGGGGGTGGGGAGCTCTGGGGCCAACGTCCTGACTTTC.

This clone was observed once. The chain uses TRBV2 and TRBJ2-5; possible D gene TRBD2, 5 bases. Germline V CDR1 and CDR2: SNHLY, FYNNEI. Trimming removed 5 bases from V and 5 bases from J, with 18 bases in between. This CDR3 comprises 15 residues. This CDR3 is CASSIRPGGRETQYF. The CDR3 coding sequence is TGTGCCAGCAGTATACGACCAGGAGGAAGGGAGACCCAGTACTTC.

This chain connects TRBV7-3 to TRBJ2-5; 7 nucleotides agree with TRBD1. From germline, CDR1 is SGHTA and CDR2 FQGTGA. The CDR3 extends over 17 amino acids. V shed 0 bases, J shed 0 bases, and the junction held 7 bases outside the gene matches. The chain's CDR3 is CASSLTPDRWDQETQYF. CDR3 DNA sequence: TGTGCCAGCAGCTTAACGCCGGACAGGTGGGACCAAGAGACCCAGTACTTC.

This rearrangement joins TRBV7-2 to TRBJ2-5; 7 bases are shared with TRBD2. After removal of 5 bases from V and 4 bases from J, the junction contained 7 bases not matched to a gene. CDR3 length: 14 residues. The V gene's germline CDR1 is SGHTA and CDR2 FQGNSA. CDR3 nucleotides: TGTGCCAGCAGCCCGGGGGGAAGCAGAGAGACCCAGTACTTC. It specifies CASSPGGSRETQYF.

This chain connects TRBV5-8 to TRBJ1-1, with 9 bases fitting TRBD1. Germline V gives CDR1 SGHTS, CDR2 YDEGEE. V shed 0 bases, J shed 5 bases, and the junction held 5 bases outside the gene matches. The CDR3 extends over 15 amino acids. In DNA form, the CDR3 reads TGTGCCAGCAGCTTGGATGGACAGGGGATGACTGAAGCTTTCTTT. It codes for CASSLDGQGMTEAFF.

This clone showed up just a few times. The rearrangement uses TRBV27 and TRBJ2-1; 7 bases are shared with TRBD2. The CDR3 spans 17 residues. The V segment lost 5 bases and the J segment 5 bases; nucleotides outside the gene matches: 15. Germline CDR1 MNHEY, CDR2 SMNVEV (reference sequence). CDR3 nucleotides: TGTGCCAGCAGTACATATACCGGACTAGGCAATAACAATGAGCAGTTCTTC. Its translation is CASSTYTGLGNNNEQFF.

The chain uses TRBV5-1 and TRBJ2-1; D possibly corresponds to TRBD2 (6 bases). Germline values: CDR1 SGHRS, CDR2 YFSETQ. V was clipped by 2 bases and J by 2 bases, with 11 bases between them. There are 15 residues in the CDR3. In DNA form, the CDR3 reads TGCGCCAGCAGCTTAGGAGCGGGCGCCTACAATGAGCAGTTCTTC. It yields the protein CASSLGAGAYNEQFF.

V and J are TRBV7-9 and TRBJ1-1; no firm D call. The CDR3 consists of 15 residues. Deletions cut 4 bases from V and 4 bases from J, with 16 bases between. The germline CDR1 and CDR2 sequences are SEHNR and FQNEAQ (reference sequence). CDR3 region: CASSSRAERFTEAFF. The CDR3 DNA sequence: TGTGCCAGCAGCTCTAGGGCAGAGCGGTTCACTGAAGCTTTCTTT.

This clone was seen only once. The chain combines TRBV7-3 with TRBJ2-2, with TRBD2 identical over 7 bases. This CDR3 region has 16 residues. J lost 6 bases, V lost 1 base, and 8 bases had no gene match. From germline, CDR1 is SGHTA and CDR2 FQGTGA. The CDR3 DNA sequence: TGTGCCAGCAGCTTAAATCAGGGCGGGAGATCCGGGGAGCTGTTTTTT. Residues: CASSLNQGGRSGELFF.

The chain carries TRBV27 and TRBJ2-3; maybe TRBD2 (7 bases). This CDR3 comprises 16 residues. The germline V and J ends were trimmed by 1 base and 2 bases, with 13 bases remaining between them. Germline loops: CDR1 MNHEY, CDR2 SMNVEV (reference sequence). CDR3 DNA: TGTGCCAGCAGTTTATGGCCGCGGGGGCCCACAGATACGCAGTATTTT. Amino acid sequence: CASSLWPRGPTDTQYF.